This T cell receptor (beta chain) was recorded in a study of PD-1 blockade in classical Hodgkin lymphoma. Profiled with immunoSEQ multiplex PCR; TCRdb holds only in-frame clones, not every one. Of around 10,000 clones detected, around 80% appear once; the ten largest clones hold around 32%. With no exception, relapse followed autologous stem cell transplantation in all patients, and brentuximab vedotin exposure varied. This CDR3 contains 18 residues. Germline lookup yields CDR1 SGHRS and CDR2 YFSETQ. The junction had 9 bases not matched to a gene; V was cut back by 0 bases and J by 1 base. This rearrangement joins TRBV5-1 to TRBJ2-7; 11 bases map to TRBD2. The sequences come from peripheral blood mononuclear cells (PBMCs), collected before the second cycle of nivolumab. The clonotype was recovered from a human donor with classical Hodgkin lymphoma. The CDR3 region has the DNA TGCGCCAGCAGCTTGGGGCTAGCGGGAGGCCCCTCTTCCTACGAGCAGTACTTC. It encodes CASSLGLAGGPSSYEQYF.